The next 17 T cell receptor beta chains were all read from a single sample in a study of T cells in Graves' hyperthyroidism and ophthalmopathy. The TCR beta CDR3 regions underwent amplification using RNA transcripts as the source. Initially, a first-round RT-PCR of the TCR CDR3 employed the HTBI primer set. TCRdb re-called the multiplex PCR reads through MiXCR, storing one row per CDR3 protein. The sample shows hundreds of thousands of distinct CDR3 sequences, around a sixth of them seen only once. The specimen sequenced was blood. The receptors stem from a woman aged 18-29 years with Graves' hyperthyroidism.

This clonotype was seen ten or more times. J is TRBJ2-7 and V is TRBV5-1; the D gene is possibly TRBD1 (6 bases). There are 14 residues in the CDR3. V shed 4 bases and J shed 3 bases, with 14 bases lying between them. Germline V lookup: CDR1 SGHRS, CDR2 YFSETQ. CDR3 sequence reads: CASSTGSQGYEQYF. The CDR3 DNA reads TGCGCCAGCAGCACAGGGAGTCAAGGCTACGAGCAGTACTTC. Filled out from reference TRBV5-1 and TRBJ2-7, the complete variable domain reads KAGVTQTPRYLIKTRGQQVTLSCSPISGHRSVSWYQQTPGQGLQFLFEYFSETQRNKGNFPGRFSGRQFSNSRSEMNVSTLELGDSALYLCASSTGSQGYEQYFGPGTRLTVT.

This clonotype was seen repeatedly, ten times or more. The chain combines TRBV12-3 or TRBV12-4 with TRBJ2-1; D remains unclear. This CDR3 spans 15 amino acids. V was pared by 6 bases and J by 3 bases, with 15 bases between. CDR3 region: CASSGFGGVYNEQFF. The DNA for the CDR3 is TGTGCCAGCAGCGGGTTCGGCGGCGTCTACAATGAGCAGTTCTTC.

The chain has TRBV7-8 and TRBJ1-1; no reliable D call. CDR3 length: 16 amino acids. Trimming took off 2 bases at V and 6 bases at J, with 19 bases between the two ends. In germline, CDR1 is SGHVS, CDR2 FQNEAQ. For the CDR3, the DNA is TGTGCCAGCAGCTTACGGCGGGTGGGCGACCCGGCTGAAGCTTTCTTT. This encodes CASSLRRVGDPAEAFF.

This clonotype was detected ten times or more. This chain links TRBV29-1 with TRBJ2-7; 8 nucleotides align to TRBD2. This CDR3 is built from 13 residues. The V segment lost 6 bases and the J segment 2 bases; nucleotides outside the gene matches: 6. Germline V lookup: CDR1 SQVTM, CDR2 ANQGSEA. The CDR3 protein is CSVGGGTTYEQYF. In DNA form, the CDR3 reads TGCAGCGTCGGGGGGGGTACCACCTACGAGCAGTACTTC.

The table lists this clonotype with many counts. The chain joins TRBV20-1 to TRBJ2-1; 10 bases are a match to TRBD2. The germline V gene encodes CDR1 DFQATT and CDR2 SNEGSKA (reference sequence). There are 16 residues in the CDR3. Trimming cost V 5 bases and J 8 bases; bases outside gene matches: 15. The CDR3 here is CSAPSVLAGDLDEQFF. CDR3 nucleotides: TGCAGTGCTCCCTCAGTTCTAGCGGGAGATCTCGATGAGCAGTTCTTC.

The rearrangement links TRBV19 to TRBJ2-1; either TRBD1 or TRBD2 may supply D (5 bases each). This CDR3 has 15 amino acids. The V end lost 5 bases, the J end lost 9 bases, and 20 bases lay between the germline ends. The germline V gene has CDR1 LNHDA and CDR2 SQIVND (reference sequence). CDR3 in DNA: TGTGCCAGTAGTCCGACGGGACCTCTGATCGTTGAGCAGTTCTTC. This encodes CASSPTGPLIVEQFF.

This chain joins TRBV7-2 and TRBJ2-2, with a weak D call TRBD2 (6 bases). Germline values: CDR1 SGHTA, CDR2 FQGNSA. The CDR3 runs to 15 residues. Trimming removed 1 base at V and 6 bases at J, with 12 bases between. In DNA, the CDR3 is TGTGCCAGCAGCTTAGGGCTAGCGTGGCCCGGGGAGCTGTTTTTT. This gives the protein CASSLGLAWPGELFF.

This clonotype was seen ten or more times. The rearrangement links TRBV5-8 to TRBJ2-7; TRBD2 aligns across 12 bases. The V and J ends lost 4 bases and 2 bases, in that order; junction bases with no gene match: 4. The germline V gene encodes CDR1 SGHTS and CDR2 YDEGEE. The CDR3 covers 15 residues. The DNA for the CDR3 is TGTGCCAGCAGCCCGAGGACTAGCGGGGCCTACGAGCAGTACTTC. This sequence encodes CASSPRTSGAYEQYF.

This clonotype occurred a few times. This chain uses TRBV28 with TRBJ1-4; no clear D gene. The CDR3 extends over 12 amino acids. Germline V gene sequence: CDR1 MDHEN, CDR2 SYDVKM. Trimming stripped 8 bases from V and 8 bases from J, with 12 bases between. CDR3 sequence reads: CASGPLGEKLFF. The CDR3 DNA reads TGTGCCAGCGGTCCCTTAGGGGAAAAACTGTTTTTT.

This clonotype occurred many times. The chain is built from TRBV28 and TRBJ2-7; 12 bases line up with TRBD2. J lost 0 bases, V lost 2 bases, and 5 bases had no gene match. CDR1 and CDR2 (germline): MDHEN, SYDVKM. This CDR3 contains 17 residues. The CDR3 coding sequence is TGTGCCAGCAGTTTAGGACTAGCGGGAAGTCTCTCCTACGAGCAGTACTTC. Translation: CASSLGLAGSLSYEQYF.

The rearrangement joins TRBV7-9 to TRBJ2-7; D is possibly TRBD1 or TRBD2 (5 bases each). CDR1 and CDR2 from the germline V gene are SEHNR and FQNEAQ (reference sequence). Trimming took off 3 bases at V and 7 bases at J, with 22 bases between the two ends. This CDR3 has 16 amino acids. Written as DNA, the CDR3 is TGTGCCAGCAGCTTCCCTTCTAGCCAGGGCGTTACGGAGCAGTACTTC. Encoded protein: CASSFPSSQGVTEQYF.

This clonotype showed up many times. J is TRBJ2-7 and V is TRBV20-1, with 9 bases matching TRBD1. CDR1 is DFQATT and CDR2 is SNEGSKA in the germline V gene (reference sequence). Trimming took 6 bases from V and 6 from J; bases not matched to a gene: 12. The CDR3 spans 14 residues. CDR3 in amino acids: CSAPNYRGRFEQYF. DNA of the CDR3: TGCAGTGCGCCGAACTACAGGGGGCGGTTCGAGCAGTACTTC.

A note on this clonotype: One junction end does not reproduce the germline sequence, and a read error may be involved. This chain joins TRBV15 and TRBJ1-1; D not certain. CDR3 size: 15 residues. CDR1 is LNHNV and CDR2 is YYDKDF in the germline V gene (reference sequence). CDR3 protein: CATSRGLEMNAEAFF. The CDR3 DNA reads as TGTGCCACCAGCAGGGGATTAGAGATGAACGCTGAAGCTTTCTTT.

This clonotype was observed a few times. The V gene is TRBV24-1, the J gene TRBJ2-3; D unclear. The CDR3 length is 14 residues. Trimming removed 3 bases from V and 0 bases from J, with 6 bases in between. Germline V lookup: CDR1 KGHDR, CDR2 SFDVKD. The CDR3 protein is CATSDIASTDTQYF. CDR3 DNA sequence: TGTGCCACCAGTGATATAGCTAGCACAGATACGCAGTATTTT.

This clonotype was counted a few times. The V gene is TRBV20-1, the J gene TRBJ2-4, with D uncertain. Trimming cost V 6 bases and J 8 bases, with 17 bases left between them. This CDR3 contains 13 residues. The germline V gene has CDR1 DFQATT and CDR2 SNEGSKA (reference sequence). This chain's CDR3 is CSALGSPKDIQYF. CDR3 in DNA: TGCAGTGCCCTAGGGTCCCCCAAGGACATTCAGTACTTC.

This clonotype was observed at least ten times. CDR3 sequence (DNA): TGTGCCAGCAGCCAAAACGCCCGGGGAGAAACTGAAGCTTTCTTT. Translating gives CASSQNARGETEAFF. This sequence joins TRBV3-1 and TRBJ1-1; no reliable D call. Germline V gene data show CDR1 as LGHDT and CDR2 as YNNKEL (reference sequence). V was cut by 2 bases and J by 5 bases, with 15 bases left in between. The CDR3 is 15 amino acids.

The rearrangement joins TRBV2 to TRBJ1-1; 10 bases are a match to TRBD1. Germline V gene data show CDR1 as SNHLY and CDR2 as FYNNEI. The V segment lost 10 bases and the J segment 1 base; nucleotides outside the gene matches: 3. There are 13 residues in the CDR3. CDR3 in amino acids: CATRDRGNTEAFF. The CDR3 DNA is TGTGCCACCCGGGACAGGGGGAACACTGAAGCTTTCTTT.